Following are 19 T cell receptor beta chains from one sample sequenced in a study of T cell responses to AZD1222 COVID-19 vaccine. Assay: immunoSEQ multiplex PCR; the TCRdb copy retains only in-frame clones and omits some. In the table there are around 150,000 clones, about 91% of which are singletons. This specimen was peripheral blood, taken on day 0 of AZD1222 vaccination. The receptors come from an adult in good health.

V is TRBV4-1 and J is TRBJ2-2; TRBD1 agrees at 7 bases. Germline loops: CDR1 MGHRA, CDR2 YSYEKL. V was pared by 1 base and J by 3 bases, with 5 bases of the junction left unmatched. This CDR3 is built from 16 residues. The CDR3: CASSQVRTGYTGELFF. The DNA for the CDR3 is TGCGCCAGCAGCCAAGTACGGACAGGATACACCGGGGAGCTGTTTTTT.

The chain links TRBV27 to TRBJ2-7; 9 nucleotides line up with TRBD2. From germline, CDR1 is MNHEY and CDR2 SMNVEV (reference sequence). CDR3 length equals 17 residues. Losses at the gene ends were 6 bases for V and 2 bases for J; bases not matched to a gene: 14. CDR3 in amino acids: CASSPGSGLALAYEQYF. The CDR3 DNA is TGTGCCAGCAGCCCAGGGTCCGGACTAGCGCTCGCCTACGAGCAGTACTTC.

V gene TRBV27 combines with J gene TRBJ2-7; TRBD2 is a possible D gene (5 bases). This CDR3 spans 14 amino acids. Germline CDR1 is MNHEY and CDR2 is SMNVEV (reference sequence). Trimming removed 3 bases from V and 3 bases from J, with 12 bases in between. The CDR3 sequence: CASSLRTEGYEQYF. The DNA for the CDR3 is TGTGCCAGCAGTTTGAGGACCGAGGGCTACGAGCAGTACTTC.

The chain employs TRBV6-5 and TRBJ2-5, with 12 bases identical to TRBD2. CDR3 length: 15 amino acids. Germline-derived CDR1 and CDR2 are MNHEY and SVGAGI. Trimming cost V 5 bases and J 3 bases; bases outside gene matches: 4. This CDR3 is CASSTRLAGEETQYF. DNA for the CDR3: TGTGCCAGCAGTACCCGACTAGCGGGAGAAGAGACCCAGTACTTC.

This clone showed up just a few times. The chain combines TRBV4-1 with TRBJ1-2; D is possibly TRBD1 (6 bases). CDR1 MGHRA and CDR2 YSYEKL come from the germline V gene. The V gene lost 1 base and the J gene lost 8 bases, with 14 bases spanning the gap. The CDR3 is 14 residues long. The CDR3 bases are TGCGCCAGCAGCCAAGGGGCGGGGGCGCGCGGCTACACCTTC. Translation: CASSQGAGARGYTF.

This clone showed up just a few times. The chain employs TRBV5-6 and TRBJ2-7; 8 bases agree with TRBD1. Germline lookup yields CDR1 SGHDT and CDR2 YYEEEE. V was clipped by 2 bases and J by 6 bases; unmatched bases: 13. The CDR3 has 16 amino acids. The CDR3 region has the DNA TGTGCCAGCAGCTTCGGCGCAGGACAGGGTTTCCCCGAGCAGTACTTC. This codes for CASSFGAGQGFPEQYF.

The chain links TRBV30 to TRBJ1-6; TRBD1 agrees at 8 bases. V lost 2 bases and J lost 4; bases outside the gene matches: 10. The CDR3 sequence is 17 residues long. The germline V gene has CDR1 GTSNPN and CDR2 SVGIG (reference sequence). As DNA, the CDR3 is TGTGCCTGGAGTACTCTTCTGACAGGGGATTATAATTCACCCCTCCACTTT. It specifies CAWSTLLTGDYNSPLHF.

The chain is built from TRBV15 and TRBJ2-1; D remains ambiguous. The CDR3 has 16 amino acids. CDR1 and CDR2 (germline): LNHNV, YYDKDF (reference sequence). V was pared by 1 base and J by 0 bases, with 10 bases between. CDR3 protein: CATSRAGRSSYNEQFF. The DNA for the CDR3 is TGTGCCACCAGCAGAGCTGGAAGGAGCTCCTACAATGAGCAGTTCTTC. The full variable domain, with the rest looked up from reference TRBV15 and TRBJ2-1, is DAMVIQNPRYQVTQFGKPVTLSCSQTLNHNVMYWYQQKSSQAPKLLFHYYDKDFNNEADTPDNFQSRRPNTSFCFLDIRSPGLGDTAMYLCATSRAGRSSYNEQFFGPGTRLTVL.

This chain connects TRBV24-1 to TRBJ2-7; 7 bases map to TRBD2. The CDR3 covers 15 residues. With V trimmed by 3 bases and J by 4 bases, 8 bases remained unmatched. Per germline, CDR1 KGHDR and CDR2 SFDVKD. CDR3 nucleotides: TGTGCCACCAGTGATAGAGCGGGACCGGTTTACGAGCAGTACTTC. Its translation is CATSDRAGPVYEQYF.

J is TRBJ1-5 and V is TRBV19; D not certain. The CDR3 is 14 amino acids. Trimming left V 2 bases short and J 3 bases short, with 8 bases between. Germline V lookup: CDR1 LNHDA, CDR2 SQIVND (reference sequence). The CDR3 sequence: CASSITASNQPQHF. DNA for the CDR3: TGTGCCAGTAGTATAACCGCTTCCAATCAGCCCCAGCATTTT.

V usage is TRBV18 and J usage is TRBJ2-7; D gene uncertain. Trimming left V 1 base short and J 3 bases short, with 10 bases between. The germline V gene has CDR1 KGHSH and CDR2 LQKENI. The CDR3 spans 14 residues. CDR3 sequence reads: CASSPQGNSYEQYF. Here the CDR3 DNA reads TGTGCCAGCTCACCACAGGGAAACAGCTACGAGCAGTACTTC. Complete variable domain (other parts from reference TRBV18 and TRBJ2-7): NAGVMQNPRHLVRRRGQEARLRCSPMKGHSHVYWYRQLPEEGLKFMVYLQKENIIDESGMPKERFSAEFPKEGPSILRIQQVVRGDSAAYFCASSPQGNSYEQYFGPGTRLTVT.

CDR3 bases: TGTGCCAGCAGCTCCGGGACAGCGAGCTTACAAGAGACCCAGTACTTC. Amino acids: CASSSGTASLQETQYF. This rearrangement joins TRBV5-4 to TRBJ2-5; 7 positions agree with TRBD1. The V gene end was trimmed by 3 bases and the J gene end by 2 bases; junction bases not matched to a gene: 10. The CDR3 extends over 16 amino acids. The germline V gene has CDR1 SGHNT and CDR2 YYREEE (reference sequence).

This chain connects TRBV5-4 to TRBJ1-3; D gene uncertain. V lost 4 bases, J lost 4 bases, and 18 bases lay in between. The length of the CDR3 is 16 residues. Germline loops: CDR1 SGHNT, CDR2 YYREEE (reference sequence). CDR3 region: CASSTRVGGHGNTIYF. CDR3 nucleotides: TGTGCCAGCAGCACCCGGGTGGGAGGTCACGGAAACACCATATATTTT. The whole variable domain, filled in from reference TRBV5-4 and TRBJ1-3, reads ETGVTQSPTHLIKTRGQQVTLRCSSQSGHNTVSWYQQALGQGPQFIFQYYREEENGRGNFPPRFSGLQFPNYSSELNVNALELDDSALYLCASSTRVGGHGNTIYFGEGSWLTVV.

The genes are TRBV28 and TRBJ2-5; 8 bases match TRBD1. Germline trimming cut 5 bases from V and 4 bases from J; bases unmatched to any gene: 12. This CDR3 contains 16 residues. Looked up from germline, CDR1 is MDHEN and CDR2 is SYDVKM. The CDR3 sequence: CASSSLRGLIRETQYF. As DNA, the CDR3 is TGTGCCAGCAGTAGCCTCAGGGGGCTGATAAGAGAGACCCAGTACTTC.

V gene TRBV2 combines with J gene TRBJ2-5; D is ambiguous. The V end lost 5 bases, the J end lost 7 bases, and 14 bases lay between the germline ends. The germline V gene has CDR1 SNHLY and CDR2 FYNNEI. CDR3 size: 13 residues. Here the CDR3 reads CASSFKFSATQYF. Written as DNA, the CDR3 is TGTGCCAGCAGTTTCAAGTTTTCTGCGACCCAGTACTTC.

The chain joins TRBV4-3 to TRBJ1-2; TRBD1 matches at 8 bases. The junction had 4 bases not matched to a gene; V was cut back by 2 bases and J by 2 bases. Germline V gene sequence: CDR1 LGHNA, CDR2 YSLEER. CDR3 size: 15 residues. The CDR3, as DNA: TGCGCCAGCAGCCAATACAGGGGGGGGAACTATGGCTACACCTTC. It is translated as CASSQYRGGNYGYTF.

The gene calls are TRBV11-3 and TRBJ2-1, with 7 bases lining up with TRBD1. The CDR3 has 17 amino acids. Germline values: CDR1 SGHNT, CDR2 YENEEA. The ends lost 1 base at V and 1 base at J; junction bases unmatched: 7. CDR3 loop: CASSLGDRAKSYNEQFF. The CDR3 DNA reads as TGTGCCAGCAGCTTAGGAGACAGGGCAAAATCCTACAATGAGCAGTTCTTC. The complete variable domain, with remaining parts taken from reference TRBV11-3 and TRBJ2-1, reads EAGVVQSPRYKIIEKKQPVAFWCNPISGHNTLYWYLQNLGQGPELLIRYENEEAVDDSQLPKDRFSAERLKGVDSTLKIQPAELGDSAVYLCASSLGDRAKSYNEQFFGPGTRLTVL.

The rearrangement joins TRBV23-1 to TRBJ2-5, with D hard to call. TRBV23-1 is assigned to the ORF class and has an uncertain function. The CDR3 covers 13 residues. The V and J ends lost 2 bases and 0 bases respectively, with 4 bases between them. The DNA for the CDR3 is TGCGCCAGCAGTCAAGAGTACCAAGAGACCCAGTACTTC. Protein product: CASSQEYQETQYF.

The chain couples TRBV19 to TRBJ1-1; D gene uncertain. The CDR3 extends over 13 amino acids. Germline CDR1 is LNHDA and CDR2 is SQIVND (reference sequence). Trimming left V 5 bases short and J 4 bases short, with 11 bases between. The chain's CDR3 is CASSANRGTEAFF. For the CDR3, the DNA is TGTGCCAGTAGTGCGAACCGAGGCACTGAAGCTTTCTTT. Drawing the rest from reference TRBV19 and TRBJ1-1, the complete variable domain is DGGITQSPKYLFRKEGQNVTLSCEQNLNHDAMYWYRQDPGQGLRLIYYSQIVNDFQKGDIAEGYSVSREKKESFPLTVTSAQKNPTAFYLCASSANRGTEAFFGQGTRLTVV.